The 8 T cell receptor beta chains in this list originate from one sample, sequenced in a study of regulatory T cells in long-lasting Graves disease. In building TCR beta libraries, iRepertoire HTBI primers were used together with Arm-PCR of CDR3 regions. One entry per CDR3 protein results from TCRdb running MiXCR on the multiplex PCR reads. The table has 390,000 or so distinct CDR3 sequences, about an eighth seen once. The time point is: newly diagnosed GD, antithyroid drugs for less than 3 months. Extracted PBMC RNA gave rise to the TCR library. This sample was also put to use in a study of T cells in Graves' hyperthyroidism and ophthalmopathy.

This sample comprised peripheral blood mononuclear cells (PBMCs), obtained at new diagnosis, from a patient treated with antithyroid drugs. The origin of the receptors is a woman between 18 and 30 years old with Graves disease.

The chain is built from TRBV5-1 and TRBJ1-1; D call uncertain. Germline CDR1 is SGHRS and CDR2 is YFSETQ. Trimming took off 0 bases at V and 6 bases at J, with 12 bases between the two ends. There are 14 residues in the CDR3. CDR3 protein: CASSLGPGGPEAFF. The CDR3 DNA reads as TGCGCCAGCAGCTTGGGTCCGGGAGGGCCTGAAGCTTTCTTT.

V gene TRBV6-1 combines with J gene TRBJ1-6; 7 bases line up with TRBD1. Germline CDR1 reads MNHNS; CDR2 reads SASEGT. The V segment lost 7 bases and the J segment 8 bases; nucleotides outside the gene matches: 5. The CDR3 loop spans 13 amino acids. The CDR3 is CASTGQSDSPLHF. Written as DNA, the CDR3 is TGTGCCAGCACGGGACAGAGCGATTCACCCCTCCACTTT.

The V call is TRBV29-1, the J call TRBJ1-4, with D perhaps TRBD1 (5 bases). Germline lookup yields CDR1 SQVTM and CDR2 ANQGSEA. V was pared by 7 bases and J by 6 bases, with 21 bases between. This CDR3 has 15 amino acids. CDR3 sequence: CSAGAGFGGDEKLFF. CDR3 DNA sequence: TGCAGCGCCGGGGCAGGGTTCGGGGGTGATGAAAAACTGTTTTTT.

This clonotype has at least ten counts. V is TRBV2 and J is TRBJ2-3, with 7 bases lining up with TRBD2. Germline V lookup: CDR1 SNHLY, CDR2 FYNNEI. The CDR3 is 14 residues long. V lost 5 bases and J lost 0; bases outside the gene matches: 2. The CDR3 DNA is TGTGCCAGCAGTACTAGCGCCAGCACAGATACGCAGTATTTT. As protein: CASSTSASTDTQYF.

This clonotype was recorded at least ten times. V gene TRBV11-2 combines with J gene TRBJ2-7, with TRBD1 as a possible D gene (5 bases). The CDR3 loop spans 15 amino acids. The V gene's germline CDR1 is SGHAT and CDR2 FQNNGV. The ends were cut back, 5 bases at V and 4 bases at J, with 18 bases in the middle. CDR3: CASSPKGNERYEQYF. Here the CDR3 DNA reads TGTGCCAGCAGCCCAAAGGGGAACGAAAGATACGAGCAGTACTTC. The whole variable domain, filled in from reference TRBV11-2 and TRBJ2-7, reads EAGVAQSPRYKIIEKRQSVAFWCNPISGHATLYWYQQILGQGPKLLIQFQNNGVVDDSQLPKDRFSAERLKGVDSTLKIQPAKLEDSAVYLCASSPKGNERYEQYFGPGTRLTVT.

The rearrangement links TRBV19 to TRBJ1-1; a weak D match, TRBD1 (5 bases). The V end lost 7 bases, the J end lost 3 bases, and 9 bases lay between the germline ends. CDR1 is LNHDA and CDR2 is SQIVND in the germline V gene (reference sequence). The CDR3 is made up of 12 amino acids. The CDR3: CASTDRYTEAFF. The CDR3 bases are TGTGCCAGTACCGACAGATACACTGAAGCTTTCTTT.

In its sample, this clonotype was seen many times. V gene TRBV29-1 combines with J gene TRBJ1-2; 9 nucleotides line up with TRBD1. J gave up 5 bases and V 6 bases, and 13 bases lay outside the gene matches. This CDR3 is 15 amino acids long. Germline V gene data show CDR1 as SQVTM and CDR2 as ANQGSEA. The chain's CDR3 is CSVPGTGTQTYGYTF. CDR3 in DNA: TGCAGCGTCCCGGGGACAGGGACTCAGACGTATGGCTACACCTTC.

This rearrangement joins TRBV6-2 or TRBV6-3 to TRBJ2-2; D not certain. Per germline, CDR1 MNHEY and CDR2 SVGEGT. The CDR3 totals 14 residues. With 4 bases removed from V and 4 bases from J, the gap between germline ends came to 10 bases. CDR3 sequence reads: CASSFLWGTGELFF. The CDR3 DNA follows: TGTGCCAGCAGTTTCCTCTGGGGCACCGGGGAGCTGTTTTTT.